A selection of T cell receptor beta chains follows, all from one sample in a study of CD8 T cells in ankylosing spondylitis. TCRdb re-analysed the 5' RACE reads in MiXCR, keeping a single row per CDR3 protein. The sample consists of roughly 91,000 distinct CDR3 sequences, 8% to 10% of them appearing once. The sequenced sample consisted of blood, either unsorted or a sorted T cell fraction (not recorded which). These receptors originate from a male donor with ankylosing spondylitis or in good health (not recorded which). The CDR3 runs from the conserved cysteine through the conserved F or W. D genes are given only for firm matches. Not all rows give a size; the values are once, few, many and, for expanded clones, a class.

V,J,D,size,DNA,CDR3
TRBV4-3,TRBJ2-7,NA,many,TGCGCCAGCAGCCAAGATCGAACACACTACGAGCAGTACTTC,CASSQDRTHYEQYF
TRBV6-2/TRBV6-3,TRBJ2-1,NA,NA,TGTGCCAGCAGCCCTAGGGGGGGGGGCCGTAACAATGAGCAGTTCTTC,CASSPRGGGRNNEQFF
TRBV5-5,TRBJ2-7,NA,many,TGTGCCAGCAGCTTACCTTCGAAGCACGAGCAGTACTTC,CASSLPSKHEQYF
TRBV11-2,TRBJ1-2,NA,many,TGTGCCAGCAGCTTACTTAAAGGCAGGGACGGCTATGGCTACACCTTC,CASSLLKGRDGYGYTF
TRBV6-5,TRBJ1-4,NA,many,TGTGCCAGCAGTTACTCGCCCGCCGGGGGGCCTAATGAAAAACTGTTTTTT,CASSYSPAGGPNEKLFF
TRBV7-9,TRBJ1-4,NA,many,TGTGCCAGCAGCTTAGTTGTTGGGAATGAAAAACTGTTTTTT,CASSLVVGNEKLFF
TRBV9,TRBJ2-3,NA,NA,TGTGCCAGCAGCGGCCCGACTAGGGATTTCGCCACAGATACGCAGTATTTT,CASSGPTRDFATDTQYF
TRBV7-2,TRBJ2-5,TRBD2,few,TGTGCCAGCAGTTATCCTCCTAGCGGGGGGGAGACCCAGTACTTC,CASSYPPSGGETQYF
TRBV12-3/TRBV12-4,TRBJ2-7,NA,many,TGTGCCAGCAGTCGGGACACCCCCTACGAGCAGTACTTC,CASSRDTPYEQYF
TRBV7-9,TRBJ1-4,NA,NA,TGTGCCAGCAGCCCGGGGGGAGTCGAAAAACTGTTTTTT,CASSPGGVEKLFF
TRBV7-8,TRBJ2-6,NA,many,TGTGCCAGCAGCTTAGGGGTTACTGGGGCCAACGTCCTGACTTTC,CASSLGVTGANVLTF
TRBV7-8,TRBJ2-3,TRBD2,many,TGTGCCAGCAGATCACTAGCGGGGGGGATTCCAGATACGCAGTATTTT,CASRSLAGGIPDTQYF